This TCR beta chain was captured by sequencing in a study of response to subunit inactivated influenza vaccine. Study results and caveats: Authors suggested that a seasonal influenza vaccination recruits few new T cells each time.

Only a few counts were recorded for this clonotype. Its antigen is unknown. Each CDR3 protein gets one entry after TCRdb re-called the RT-PCR reads with MiXCR. In the table there are 500,000 to 600,000 distinct CDR3 sequences, 7.6% of which are singletons. The CDR3 length is 13 residues. With V trimmed by 4 bases and J by 1 base, 4 bases remained unmatched. From germline, CDR1 is DFQATT and CDR2 SNEGSKA (reference sequence). This receptor was identified in a man between 50 and 75 years old who received an inactivated influenza vaccine. The sample here was PBMCs from blood, taken 23 months after vaccination. The V and J genes are TRBV20-1 and TRBJ2-7; 7 bases map to TRBD1. The CDR3 sequence: CSATQGSSYEQYF. CDR3 bases: TGCAGTGCTACACAGGGGTCGTCCTACGAGCAGTACTTC.